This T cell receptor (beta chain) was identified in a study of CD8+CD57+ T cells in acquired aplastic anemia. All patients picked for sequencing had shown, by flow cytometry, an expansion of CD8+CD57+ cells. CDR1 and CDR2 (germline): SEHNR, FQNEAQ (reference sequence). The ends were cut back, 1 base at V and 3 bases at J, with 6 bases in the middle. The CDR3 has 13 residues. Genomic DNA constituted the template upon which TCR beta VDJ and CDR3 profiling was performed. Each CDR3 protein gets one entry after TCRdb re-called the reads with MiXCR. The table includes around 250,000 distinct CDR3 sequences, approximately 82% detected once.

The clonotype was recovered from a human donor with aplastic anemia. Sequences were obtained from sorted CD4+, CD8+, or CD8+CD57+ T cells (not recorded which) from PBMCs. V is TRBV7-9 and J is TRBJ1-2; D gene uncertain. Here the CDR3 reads CASSLVGHYGYTF. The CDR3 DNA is TGTGCCAGCAGCTTAGTCGGACACTATGGCTACACCTTC.